These T cell receptor beta chains were read from a single sample in a study of T cell responses to AZD1222 COVID-19 vaccine. Profiling relied on immunoSEQ multiplex PCR, and the TCRdb table lists in-frame clones only, not all of them. Altogether about 150,000 clones are present, just over 85% being singletons, with the ten largest covering 5.1%. The sequencing used peripheral blood, collected 28 days after the second AZD1222 dose. Receptors originate from an adult who received the AZD1222 COVID-19 vaccine. The CDR3 runs from the conserved cysteine through the conserved F or W. The order of the fields is D gene, V gene, J gene, clone size, CDR3 protein, CDR3 DNA. A D gene is named only where the DNA matches it firmly. Expanded clones get a size class; other rows say once, few or many, or leave the size out.

D gene: TRBD1; V gene: TRBV11-3; J gene: TRBJ2-5; clone size: -; CDR3 protein: CASSRGTGGEETQYF; CDR3 DNA: TGTGCCAGCAGCCGGGGGACAGGCGGGGAGGAGACCCAGTACTTC
D gene: -; V gene: TRBV5-1; J gene: TRBJ2-7; clone size: once; CDR3 protein: CASSSTPTAHSYEQYF; CDR3 DNA: TGCGCCAGCAGCTCCACCCCGACAGCACATAGCTACGAGCAGTACTTC
D gene: -; V gene: TRBV20-1; J gene: TRBJ1-3; clone size: -; CDR3 protein: CSASHHSSGNTIYF; CDR3 DNA: TGCAGTGCTAGTCATCATTCCTCTGGAAACACCATATATTTT
D gene: -; V gene: TRBV5-6; J gene: TRBJ1-1; clone size: -; CDR3 protein: CASSFGSGTGTEAFF; CDR3 DNA: TGTGCCAGCAGCTTCGGGTCAGGGACGGGCACTGAAGCTTTCTTT
D gene: -; V gene: TRBV29-1; J gene: TRBJ2-7; clone size: -; CDR3 protein: CSVQSRDVRYEQYF; CDR3 DNA: TGCAGCGTTCAATCACGGGACGTACGCTACGAGCAGTACTTC
D gene: -; V gene: TRBV10-3; J gene: TRBJ1-3; clone size: -; CDR3 protein: CAISESYPGTGNTIYF; CDR3 DNA: TGTGCCATCAGTGAGTCATACCCAGGGACTGGAAACACCATATATTTT
D gene: -; V gene: TRBV6-4; J gene: TRBJ1-2; clone size: few; CDR3 protein: CASSDQKGRGYTF; CDR3 DNA: TGTGCCAGCAGTGATCAGAAGGGACGGGGCTACACCTTC
D gene: -; V gene: TRBV5-5; J gene: TRBJ2-7; clone size: -; CDR3 protein: CASSPGAGSSSYEQYF; CDR3 DNA: TGTGCCAGCAGCCCGGGGGCGGGGTCCAGCTCCTACGAGCAGTACTTC
D gene: -; V gene: TRBV6-1; J gene: TRBJ2-1; clone size: -; CDR3 protein: CASSERRDLYNEQFF; CDR3 DNA: TGTGCCAGCAGTGAGAGGCGGGATCTCTACAATGAGCAGTTCTTC
D gene: TRBD2; V gene: TRBV14; J gene: TRBJ2-1; clone size: -; CDR3 protein: CASSVTSGRADRNEQFF; CDR3 DNA: TGTGCCAGCAGCGTCACTAGCGGGAGGGCCGACAGGAATGAGCAGTTCTTC
D gene: TRBD1; V gene: TRBV9; J gene: TRBJ1-6; clone size: -; CDR3 protein: CASSPGQGNSPLHF; CDR3 DNA: TGTGCCAGCAGCCCTGGACAGGGGAATTCACCCCTCCACTTT
D gene: -; V gene: TRBV11-3; J gene: TRBJ1-1; clone size: -; CDR3 protein: CASSLDARDPEAFF; CDR3 DNA: TGTGCCAGCAGCTTAGATGCCAGGGACCCTGAAGCTTTCTTT
D gene: TRBD1; V gene: TRBV27; J gene: TRBJ2-1; clone size: -; CDR3 protein: CASSTPGQGAREQFF; CDR3 DNA: TGTGCCAGCAGTACTCCGGGACAGGGGGCACGGGAGCAGTTCTTC
D gene: TRBD1; V gene: TRBV18; J gene: TRBJ2-2; clone size: -; CDR3 protein: CASSPDRGIGELFF; CDR3 DNA: TGTGCCAGCTCACCGGACAGGGGAATCGGGGAGCTGTTTTTT
D gene: -; V gene: TRBV2; J gene: TRBJ1-1; clone size: -; CDR3 protein: CASSIGEAFF; CDR3 DNA: TGTGCCAGCTCGATCGGGGAAGCTTTCTTT
D gene: TRBD2; V gene: TRBV19; J gene: TRBJ2-1; clone size: few; CDR3 protein: CASSIVASGYNEQFF; CDR3 DNA: TGTGCCAGTAGTATCGTGGCTAGCGGCTACAATGAGCAGTTCTTC
D gene: TRBD1; V gene: TRBV28; J gene: TRBJ1-5; clone size: -; CDR3 protein: CASSSRQGERQPQHF; CDR3 DNA: TGTGCCAGCAGCTCGAGACAGGGAGAGCGTCAGCCCCAGCATTTT
D gene: TRBD2; V gene: TRBV7-6; J gene: TRBJ2-1; clone size: -; CDR3 protein: CASSLKAGGSSYNEQFF; CDR3 DNA: TGTGCCAGCAGCTTAAAAGCGGGGGGGAGCTCCTACAATGAGCAGTTCTTC
D gene: TRBD1; V gene: TRBV19; J gene: TRBJ1-2; clone size: -; CDR3 protein: CASTGEWGQADYGYTF; CDR3 DNA: TGTGCCAGTACCGGAGAATGGGGACAGGCGGACTATGGCTACACCTTC
D gene: TRBD1; V gene: TRBV6-5; J gene: TRBJ1-6; clone size: few; CDR3 protein: CASSYGTANSPLHF; CDR3 DNA: TGTGCCAGCAGTTACGGGACAGCGAATTCACCCCTCCACTTT
D gene: -; V gene: TRBV11-2; J gene: TRBJ2-6; clone size: -; CDR3 protein: CASSQSVGMAGANVLTF; CDR3 DNA: TGTGCCAGCAGCCAATCGGTTGGCATGGCTGGGGCCAACGTCCTGACTTTC
D gene: -; V gene: TRBV10-3; J gene: TRBJ2-3; clone size: -; CDR3 protein: CAIRLSTGLGTDTQYF; CDR3 DNA: TGTGCCATCAGACTCTCTACCGGGTTGGGCACAGATACGCAGTATTTT
D gene: -; V gene: TRBV30; J gene: TRBJ1-5; clone size: few; CDR3 protein: CAWSAPGRARQPQHF; CDR3 DNA: TGTGCCTGGAGTGCCCCCGGAAGGGCGCGACAGCCCCAGCATTTT
D gene: -; V gene: TRBV6-2/TRBV6-3; J gene: TRBJ2-3; clone size: -; CDR3 protein: CASSLLTDTQYF; CDR3 DNA: TGTGCCAGCAGTTTGCTCACAGATACGCAGTATTTT
D gene: -; V gene: TRBV6-6; J gene: TRBJ1-3; clone size: -; CDR3 protein: CASSRQVSGNTIYF; CDR3 DNA: TGTGCCAGCAGTAGACAGGTCTCTGGAAACACCATATATTTT
D gene: -; V gene: TRBV6-6; J gene: TRBJ1-5; clone size: -; CDR3 protein: CASTQGNQPQHF; CDR3 DNA: TGTGCCAGCACACAGGGCAATCAGCCCCAGCATTTT
D gene: -; V gene: TRBV29-1; J gene: TRBJ2-5; clone size: once; CDR3 protein: CSVEVHLETQYF; CDR3 DNA: TGCAGCGTTGAAGTCCACTTGGAGACCCAGTACTTC
D gene: TRBD2; V gene: TRBV19; J gene: TRBJ2-1; clone size: -; CDR3 protein: CATVASGLYNEQFF; CDR3 DNA: TGTGCCACTGTAGCTAGCGGGCTCTACAATGAGCAGTTCTTC
D gene: TRBD2; V gene: TRBV11-2; J gene: TRBJ2-7; clone size: -; CDR3 protein: CASSPKAGGLEQYF; CDR3 DNA: TGTGCCAGCAGCCCCAAAGCGGGGGGGCTCGAGCAGTACTTC
D gene: -; V gene: TRBV7-9; J gene: TRBJ2-7; clone size: -; CDR3 protein: CASSLGMGSVTQYF; CDR3 DNA: TGTGCCAGCAGCTTAGGTATGGGCTCCGTCACCCAGTACTTC
D gene: TRBD2; V gene: TRBV6-6; J gene: TRBJ2-3; clone size: once; CDR3 protein: CASSISGGPTDTQYF; CDR3 DNA: TGTGCCAGCAGTATTAGCGGGGGGCCCACAGATACGCAGTATTTT
D gene: TRBD2; V gene: TRBV4-1; J gene: TRBJ2-2; clone size: -; CDR3 protein: CASSQYTGGPNGELFF; CDR3 DNA: TGCGCCAGCAGCCAATATACGGGAGGGCCAAACGGGGAGCTGTTTTTT
D gene: -; V gene: TRBV5-6; J gene: TRBJ2-7; clone size: -; CDR3 protein: CASSLAQVYEQYF; CDR3 DNA: TGTGCCAGCAGCTTGGCGCAAGTCTACGAGCAGTACTTC
D gene: -; V gene: TRBV5-1; J gene: TRBJ2-2; clone size: -; CDR3 protein: CASRPPGGHSGELFF; CDR3 DNA: TGCGCCAGCAGGCCTCCAGGGGGGCATAGCGGGGAGCTGTTTTTT
D gene: -; V gene: TRBV29-1; J gene: TRBJ2-3; clone size: -; CDR3 protein: CSVWGIADTQYF; CDR3 DNA: TGCAGCGTTTGGGGGATCGCAGATACGCAGTATTTT
D gene: TRBD2; V gene: TRBV5-6; J gene: TRBJ2-1; clone size: -; CDR3 protein: CASSKQLGLELIGNEQFF; CDR3 DNA: TGTGCCAGCAGCAAACAATTGGGACTAGAATTAATAGGCAATGAGCAGTTCTTC
D gene: TRBD2; V gene: TRBV19; J gene: TRBJ2-1; clone size: -; CDR3 protein: CASRPSGRYLYEEQFF; CDR3 DNA: TGTGCCAGTAGACCTAGCGGGAGATACCTTTACGAAGAGCAGTTCTTC
D gene: -; V gene: TRBV7-2; J gene: TRBJ1-3; clone size: -; CDR3 protein: CASSSARGAHGNTIYF; CDR3 DNA: TGTGCCAGCAGCTCCGCCCGGGGGGCGCACGGAAACACCATATATTTT
D gene: -; V gene: TRBV12-3/TRBV12-4; J gene: TRBJ2-3; clone size: -; CDR3 protein: CASRSAGSFQYF; CDR3 DNA: TGTGCCAGCAGGTCCGCCGGATCGTTTCAGTATTTT
D gene: TRBD1; V gene: TRBV3-1/TRBV3-2; J gene: TRBJ2-2; clone size: once; CDR3 protein: CASSLPDRGRRAGELFF; CDR3 DNA: TGTGCCAGCAGCCTTCCGGACAGGGGGCGCCGGGCCGGGGAGCTGTTTTTT
D gene: TRBD2; V gene: TRBV7-9; J gene: TRBJ2-1; clone size: -; CDR3 protein: CASSLSGTSNEQFF; CDR3 DNA: TGTGCCAGCAGCTTGTCCGGGACTAGCAATGAGCAGTTCTTC
D gene: -; V gene: TRBV28; J gene: TRBJ1-5; clone size: -; CDR3 protein: CASIGYVNQPQHF; CDR3 DNA: TGTGCCAGCATAGGGTACGTCAATCAGCCCCAGCATTTT
D gene: -; V gene: TRBV30; J gene: TRBJ1-2; clone size: -; CDR3 protein: CAWSVPLNYGYTF; CDR3 DNA: TGTGCCTGGAGTGTACCCCTAAACTATGGCTACACCTTC
D gene: -; V gene: TRBV4-2; J gene: TRBJ1-3; clone size: -; CDR3 protein: CASSQDPQNTNTIYF; CDR3 DNA: TGTGCCAGCAGCCAAGATCCACAAAATACAAACACCATATATTTT
D gene: TRBD1; V gene: TRBV5-4; J gene: TRBJ1-2; clone size: -; CDR3 protein: CASSSAGGATYGYTF; CDR3 DNA: TGTGCCAGCAGCTCGGCAGGGGGCGCGACGTACGGCTACACCTTC
D gene: TRBD1; V gene: TRBV30; J gene: TRBJ1-2; clone size: -; CDR3 protein: CALLDRGYGYTF; CDR3 DNA: TGTGCCTTACTGGACAGGGGCTATGGCTACACCTTC